This TCR beta chain was sequenced during a study of radiation and T cells in renal cell carcinoma. Study-level points and caveats: Compared with controls, irradiated tumors had more, larger dominant CDR3 motifs. Irradiated tumors had higher TCR clonality than control tumors. Tumor samples were small regions of approximately 1.1 g.

Produced via immunoSEQ multiplex PCR; TCRdb's table is partial and in-frame only. The sample yields some 7,400 clones, almost 65% seen once. Treatment given: treatment-naive control, cytoreductive nephrectomy. The patient's renal cell carcinoma had clear cell pathology. Worth noting for this clone: Its cognate antigen is unknown.

V was cut by 2 bases and J by 5 bases, with 12 bases left in between. This CDR3 has 14 residues. The germline CDR1 and CDR2 sequences are MNHEY and SVGAGI. The chain uses TRBV6-5 and TRBJ1-2; D is uncertain. Material: tumor tissue, obtained from a patient whose treatment was nephrectomy without radiotherapy. The clonotype comes from a woman between 65 and 79 years old with renal cell carcinoma. DNA for the CDR3: TGTGCCAGCAGTTACGACCGAGCCCCTTATGGCTACACCTTC. Translated, it gives CASSYDRAPYGYTF.